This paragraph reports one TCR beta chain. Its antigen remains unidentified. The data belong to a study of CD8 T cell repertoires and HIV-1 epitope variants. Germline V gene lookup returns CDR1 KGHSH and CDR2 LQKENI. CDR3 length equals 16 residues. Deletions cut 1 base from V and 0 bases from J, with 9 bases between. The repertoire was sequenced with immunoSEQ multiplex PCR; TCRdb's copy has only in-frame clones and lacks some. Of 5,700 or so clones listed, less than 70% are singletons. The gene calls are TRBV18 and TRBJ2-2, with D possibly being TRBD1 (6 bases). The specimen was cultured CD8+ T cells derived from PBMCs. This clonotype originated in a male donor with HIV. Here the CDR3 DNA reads TGTGCCAGCTCACCACAGGGGGTAGCGAACACCGGGGAGCTGTTTTTT. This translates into CASSPQGVANTGELFF.